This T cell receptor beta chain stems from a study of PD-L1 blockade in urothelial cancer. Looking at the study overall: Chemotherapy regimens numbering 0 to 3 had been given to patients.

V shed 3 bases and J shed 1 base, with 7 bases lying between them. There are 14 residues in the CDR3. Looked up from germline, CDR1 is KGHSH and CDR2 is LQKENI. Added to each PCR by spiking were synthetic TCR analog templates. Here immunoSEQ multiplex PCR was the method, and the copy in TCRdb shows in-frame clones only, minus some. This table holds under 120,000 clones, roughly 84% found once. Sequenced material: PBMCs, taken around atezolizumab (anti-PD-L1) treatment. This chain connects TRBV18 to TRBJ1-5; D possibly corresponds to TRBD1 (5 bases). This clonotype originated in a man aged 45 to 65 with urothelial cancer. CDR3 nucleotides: TGTGCCAGCTCACCTCAGGGAAGCAATCAGCCCCAGCATTTT. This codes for CASSPQGSNQPQHF.